Presented here are 11 T cell receptor beta chains from one specimen sequenced in a study of shared clonotypes between healthy human individuals. Some clones are missing from TCRdb's copy, which holds only in-frame ones; the method was immunoSEQ multiplex PCR. The sample consists of about 560,000 clones, around 78% of them appearing once. Sample: PBMCs. These receptors originate from a woman in her 40s in good health. Some clones in this sample may be carry-over from other donors' samples.

The chain employs TRBV5-1 and TRBJ2-7; D may be TRBD1 (6 bases). The CDR3 covers 14 residues. The V gene lost 0 bases and the J gene lost 6 bases, with 13 bases spanning the gap. The germline gives CDR1 SGHRS, CDR2 YFSETQ. The CDR3: CASSLEGGGGEQYF. CDR3 coding DNA: TGCGCCAGCAGCTTGGAAGGTGGGGGCGGCGAGCAGTACTTC.

The V call is TRBV11-2, the J call TRBJ2-1; TRBD1 matches 9 bases. This CDR3 contains 14 residues. The V gene's germline CDR1 is SGHAT and CDR2 FQNNGV. V dropped 4 bases and J dropped 8; count of bases not matched to a gene: 6. This chain's CDR3 is CASSSGTGIDEQFF. In DNA, the CDR3 is TGTGCCAGCAGCTCCGGGACAGGGATCGATGAGCAGTTCTTC.

Comment on this clone: The identical CDR3 is also encoded by other nucleotide sequences in the sample. This sequence joins TRBV10-3 and TRBJ2-7, with 8 bases lining up with TRBD1. This CDR3 is 14 amino acids long. Germline CDR1 and CDR2: ENHRY and SYGVKD. V was clipped by 6 bases and J by 0 bases; unmatched bases: 4. CDR3 sequence (DNA): TGTGCCATCAGGGGAACAGGGGGCTCCTACGAGCAGTACTTC. Protein sequence: CAIRGTGGSYEQYF.

This chain connects TRBV11-2 to TRBJ1-1; D not certain. CDR3 length equals 12 residues. V was clipped by 1 base and J by 8 bases, with 8 bases between them. The germline gives CDR1 SGHAT, CDR2 FQNNGV. The DNA of the CDR3 is TGTGCCAGCAGCTTAGTTGGGGAAGAAGCTTTCTTT. It codes for CASSLVGEEAFF.

The chain employs TRBV5-1 and TRBJ2-7; D might be TRBD1 (7 bases). V lost 4 bases and J lost 6, with 20 bases in between. The CDR3 extends over 15 amino acids. CDR1 and CDR2 from the germline V gene are SGHRS and YFSETQ. The CDR3 loop is CASSPVGGGSGEQYF. CDR3 coding DNA: TGCGCCAGCAGCCCGGTAGGAGGGGGCTCGGGCGAGCAGTACTTC.

The CDR3 region is CASRAGLAAYNEQFF. The CDR3 coding sequence is TGTGCCAGCAGAGCGGGACTAGCGGCCTACAATGAGCAGTTCTTC. The chain recombines TRBV7-2 with TRBJ2-1; 11 bases line up with TRBD2. This CDR3 is 15 amino acids long. V shed 6 bases, J shed 2 bases, and the junction held 3 bases outside the gene matches. CDR1 and CDR2 from the germline V gene are SGHTA and FQGNSA.

This clone appeared once. The chain links TRBV30 to TRBJ2-2; D unresolved. Germline V lookup: CDR1 GTSNPN, CDR2 SVGIG (reference sequence). With 2 bases removed from V and 1 base from J, the gap between germline ends came to 5 bases. The CDR3 has 13 amino acids. CDR3 nucleotides: TGTGCCTGGAGTCTCGGGAACACCGGGGAGCTGTTTTTT. Protein product: CAWSLGNTGELFF.

The chain employs TRBV4-1 and TRBJ2-2, with D unclear. The CDR3 runs to 17 residues. CDR1 is MGHRA and CDR2 is YSYEKL in the germline V gene. Trimming pared 4 bases from V and 0 bases from J, leaving 15 bases between. CDR3 amino acids: CASSLYWTEANTGELFF. CDR3 DNA: TGCGCCAGCAGCCTTTACTGGACGGAAGCGAACACCGGGGAGCTGTTTTTT.

This clone was seen only once. Sequence at one end of the junction differs from germline and may be a read error. The chain employs TRBV7-2 and TRBJ2-7, with a weak D call TRBD2 (5 bases). Germline V gene sequence: CDR1 SGHTA, CDR2 FQGNSA. The CDR3 runs 13 residues. The CDR3 reads CASSLGWRSEFDF. CDR3 bases: TGTGCCAGCAGCTTAGGGTGGAGGAGCGAGTTTGACTTC.

The V and J genes are TRBV13 and TRBJ2-1, with 7 bases that match TRBD2. Germline CDR1 reads PRHDT; CDR2 reads FYEKMQ (reference sequence). Trimming took 2 bases from V and 0 from J; bases not matched to a gene: 10. There are 18 residues in the CDR3. The CDR3 reads CASSLYLGSSGSYNEQFF. The CDR3 nucleotides are TGTGCCAGCAGCTTATATCTAGGGTCTAGCGGCTCCTACAATGAGCAGTTCTTC.

In this sample, this clone turned up many times. The rearrangement joins TRBV28 to TRBJ1-5, with a tentative D call TRBD1 (5 bases). The CDR3 totals 14 residues. Germline V gene data show CDR1 as MDHEN and CDR2 as SYDVKM. Trimming shortened V by 4 bases and J by 5 bases, and 12 bases separated the two germline ends. This chain's CDR3 is CASSSHRPDQPQHF. The CDR3 bases are TGTGCCAGCAGTTCCCACAGGCCCGATCAGCCCCAGCATTTT.